This T cell receptor (beta chain) was observed in a study of T-cell reconstitution after alpha-beta-depleted transplantation in children. Points from the study as a whole: Expanded graft clones, several hundred of them, were reportedly the source of alpha-beta T cells about two months after transplant.

It was with unique molecular identifiers that the TCRbeta library was prepared. MiXCR, applied by TCRdb to the PCR reads, yields one record per CDR3 protein. The table has 190,000 or so distinct CDR3 sequences, approximately 6% seen once; the top ten hold under 6%. Germline values: CDR1 SEHNR, CDR2 FQNEAQ (reference sequence). The V and J ends lost 2 bases and 8 bases respectively, with 19 bases between them. This CDR3 has 15 residues. This clonotype occurred many times. The target antigen is unknown. The specimen comprised PBMCs, sampled before TCRalphabeta/CD19-depleted stem cell transplant. This sequence originates from a girl under three years old with combined immunodeficiency, due to receive a stem cell transplant. The rearrangement joins TRBV7-9 to TRBJ2-7, with a tentative D call TRBD2 (7 bases). The CDR3, as DNA: TGTGCCAGCAGCTTAAGGGGGGGGACCCTTGGGAAGCAGTACTTC. Its protein is CASSLRGGTLGKQYF.